This TCR beta chain came from a study of blood T cell repertoires in COVID-19. Study at large: Nucleic acid was either cDNA or gDNA, and it came from T cells, B-cell-depleted T cells, or PBMCs.

This CDR3 comprises 16 residues. The J segment lost 3 bases and the V segment lost 4 bases, leaving 8 bases of the junction unmatched. Germline V gene sequence: CDR1 SGHRS, CDR2 YFSETQ. Original processing notes: For nucleated cells, counts were estimated from reference gene primer amplification. Using immunoSEQ multiplex PCR, the repertoire was profiled, and TCRdb retains in-frame clones only, with some absent. D and trimming come from the DNA, and the V and J calls and clone size come from that table. This table holds approximately 160,000 clones, around 82% found once. The sequence came from a young man with active or convalescent COVID-19. The sequenced material came from peripheral blood. The chain combines TRBV5-1 with TRBJ2-3; 10 nucleotides line up with TRBD2. Here the CDR3 DNA reads TGCGCCAGCAGCCTTAGCGGGAGGTCGCGAACAGATACGCAGTATTTT. Its translation is CASSLSGRSRTDTQYF.